The 23 T cell receptor beta chains presented below share a single source sample, sequenced in a study of blood T cell repertoires in COVID-19. Some clones are missing from TCRdb's copy, which holds only in-frame ones; the method was immunoSEQ multiplex PCR. The sample carries 150,000 or so clones, around 80% recorded once. Specimen: peripheral blood. The receptors originated from an elderly woman with acute or convalescent COVID-19.

The gene calls are TRBV4-3 and TRBJ1-6; D is possibly TRBD1 (6 bases). Looked up from germline, CDR1 is LGHNA and CDR2 is YSLEER. There are 15 residues in the CDR3. V lost 4 bases and J 9 bases, leaving 16 bases between the germline ends. In DNA form, the CDR3 reads TGCGCCAGCAGCCTTAAGGGAGGGGGTACTTCACCCCTCCACTTT. Translation gives CASSLKGGGTSPLHF.

This chain joins TRBV15 and TRBJ2-1, with 10 bases fitting TRBD2. Germline V gene data show CDR1 as LNHNV and CDR2 as YYDKDF (reference sequence). CDR3 size: 15 residues. Losses at the gene ends were 4 bases for V and 6 bases for J; bases not matched to a gene: 6. The CDR3 region is CATSKRVAGGNEQFF. CDR3 nucleotides: TGTGCCACCAGCAAGAGGGTAGCGGGAGGCAATGAGCAGTTCTTC.

This chain joins TRBV7-2 and TRBJ2-7; 8 positions agree with TRBD1. The CDR3 has 13 residues. From germline, CDR1 is SGHTA and CDR2 FQGNSA. With 7 bases clipped from V and 3 bases from J, the junction kept 5 bases outside the gene matches. This CDR3 is CASTKTGGYEQYF. DNA for the CDR3: TGTGCCAGCACAAAAACAGGGGGCTACGAGCAGTACTTC.

The genes are TRBV7-3 and TRBJ1-1; TRBD1 matches 9 bases. Unmatched junction bases numbered 8, after V lost 5 bases and J lost 1 base. Per the germline V gene, CDR1 is SGHTA and CDR2 is FQGTGA. The CDR3 has 16 amino acids. The CDR3 protein is CASSPKATGGNTEAFF. CDR3 sequence (DNA): TGTGCCAGCAGCCCCAAAGCGACAGGGGGGAACACTGAAGCTTTCTTT.

The chain is built from TRBV5-5 and TRBJ2-3; possibly TRBD1 for D (6 bases). V dropped 6 bases and J dropped 4 bases, with 21 bases sitting between them. Germline CDR1 is SGHKS and CDR2 is YYEKEE (reference sequence). This CDR3 spans 16 amino acids. The CDR3, as DNA: TGTGCCAGCACCGGCCCGGGACACCGAAACTCAGATACGCAGTATTTT. The encoded protein is CASTGPGHRNSDTQYF.

V is TRBV10-1 and J is TRBJ2-6; 9 bases are a match to TRBD1. Trimming at V came to 4 bases and at J to 4 bases, leaving 2 bases not matched to a gene. Germline V lookup: CDR1 WNHNN, CDR2 SYGVQD (reference sequence). The CDR3 has 15 amino acids. The CDR3 protein is CASSGDRAGANVLTF. The CDR3 DNA reads TGCGCCAGCAGTGGGGACAGGGCCGGGGCCAACGTCCTGACTTTC.

The genes are TRBV27 and TRBJ1-5, with a tentative D call TRBD1 (5 bases). This CDR3 comprises 13 residues. The V end was cut by 3 bases, the J end by 7 bases, with 10 bases between. Germline V gene data show CDR1 as MNHEY and CDR2 as SMNVEV (reference sequence). Here the CDR3 reads CASSLAGMQPQHF. CDR3 nucleotide sequence: TGTGCCAGCAGTTTGGCAGGGATGCAGCCCCAGCATTTT.

This clone is a singleton in its sample. The gene calls are TRBV28 and TRBJ2-1; 10 bases line up with TRBD2. The trim removed 5 bases at V and 3 bases at J, leaving 4 bases unmatched. This CDR3 contains 15 residues. Germline-derived CDR1 and CDR2 are MDHEN and SYDVKM. As DNA, the CDR3 is TGTGCCAGCAGTACCGTAGCGGGAGGCTACAATGAGCAGTTCTTC. It specifies CASSTVAGGYNEQFF.

The chain links TRBV27 to TRBJ2-3; D is undetermined. From germline, CDR1 is MNHEY and CDR2 SMNVEV (reference sequence). Trimming took 2 bases from V and 0 from J, leaving 6 bases between them. CDR3 length: 14 residues. The CDR3 nucleotides read TGTGCCAGCAGTTTAAGGAGCAGCACAGATACGCAGTATTTT. It encodes CASSLRSSTDTQYF.

The rearrangement joins TRBV3-1 (or the pseudogene TRBV3-2) to TRBJ1-6, with 10 bases aligning to TRBD1. The CDR3 runs 15 residues. Per germline, CDR1 LGHDT and CDR2 YNNKEL (reference sequence). The ends lost 5 bases at V and 9 bases at J; junction bases unmatched: 7. Here the CDR3 DNA reads TGTGCCAGCAGCGAATTGGGACAGGGGAGTTCACCCCTCCACTTT. Translating it yields CASSELGQGSSPLHF.

The J gene is TRBJ1-4, the V gene TRBV4-2; 7 bases fit TRBD1. CDR3 length: 15 amino acids. Germline loops: CDR1 LGHNA, CDR2 YNFKEQ. V lost 4 bases and J lost 6; bases outside the gene matches: 8. CDR3 region: CASSPAGQGDEKLFF. The CDR3 DNA follows: TGTGCCAGCAGCCCAGCCGGGCAGGGGGATGAAAAACTGTTTTTT.

The V and J genes are TRBV4-2 and TRBJ2-1, with TRBD2 matching over 7 bases. Trimming took 0 bases from V and 0 from J; bases not matched to a gene: 2. The CDR3 covers 16 residues. Germline V CDR1 and CDR2: LGHNA, YNFKEQ. DNA of the CDR3: TGTGCCAGCAGCCAAGATGGCGGGAGCTCCTACAATGAGCAGTTCTTC. Protein product: CASSQDGGSSYNEQFF.

The chain combines TRBV7-2 with TRBJ1-1, with D hard to call. V was cut by 1 base and J by 1 base, with 4 bases left in between. The CDR3 is 13 residues long. Germline V gene sequence: CDR1 SGHTA, CDR2 FQGNSA. The CDR3 region is CASSLVRNTEAFF. The CDR3 nucleotides read TGTGCCAGCAGCTTAGTTAGGAACACTGAAGCTTTCTTT.

This clone occurred once. The V call is TRBV21-1, the J call TRBJ1-4. TRBV21-1 is termed a pseudogene. CDR3 length equals 12 residues. The CDR3 loop reads CASSKVSEKLFF. The DNA of the CDR3 is TGTGCCAGCAGCAAAGTGAGTGAAAAACTGTTTTTT.

The chain employs TRBV28 and TRBJ1-3; D is undetermined. This CDR3 comprises 16 residues. The V end lost 3 bases, the J end lost 3 bases, and 15 bases lay between the germline ends. The V gene's germline CDR1 is MDHEN and CDR2 SYDVKM. CDR3 sequence: CASSFQQTSYGNTIYF. The DNA of the CDR3 is TGTGCCAGCAGTTTTCAGCAGACTTCTTATGGAAACACCATATATTTT.

The gene calls are TRBV5-1 and TRBJ2-7, with D maybe TRBD2 (7 bases). The germline CDR1 and CDR2 sequences are SGHRS and YFSETQ. V lost 3 bases and J lost 4, with 17 bases in between. This CDR3 comprises 15 residues. The chain's CDR3 is CASSYSGGKEYEQYF. The CDR3 nucleotides are TGCGCCAGCAGCTATTCGGGGGGCAAAGAGTACGAGCAGTACTTC.

This chain links TRBV3-1 (or the pseudogene TRBV3-2) with TRBJ1-1; D is ambiguous. Per germline, CDR1 LGHDT and CDR2 YNNKEL (reference sequence). V was shortened by 1 base and J by 4 bases, with 16 bases between the two germline ends. There are 16 residues in the CDR3. CDR3 nucleotides: TGTGCCAGCAGCCAAGGACACTCCGCCCTGGGCACTGAAGCTTTCTTT. Amino acid sequence: CASSQGHSALGTEAFF.

The chain combines TRBV4-1 with TRBJ2-7; 10 bases are a match to TRBD1. The CDR3 contains 16 residues. V lost 1 base, J lost 2 bases, and 5 bases stayed unmatched. Per germline, CDR1 MGHRA and CDR2 YSYEKL. The CDR3 protein is CASSQATGGRTYEQYF. The CDR3 DNA is TGCGCCAGCAGCCAAGCGACAGGGGGCCGAACCTACGAGCAGTACTTC.

The chain carries TRBV11-3 and TRBJ2-1; 9 nucleotides line up with TRBD2. Germline CDR1 reads SGHNT; CDR2 reads YENEEA. The trim removed 0 bases at V and 3 bases at J, leaving 9 bases unmatched. This CDR3 contains 18 residues. The DNA of the CDR3 is TGTGCCAGCAGCTTAGAGGGGGTTAGCGGGGGCCGCTACAATGAGCAGTTCTTC. Residues: CASSLEGVSGGRYNEQFF.

In this sample, this clone turned up once. The chain is built from TRBV20-1 and TRBJ2-3, with D uncertain. The germline V gene has CDR1 DFQATT and CDR2 SNEGSKA (reference sequence). This CDR3 contains 11 residues. The CDR3 nucleotides read TGCAGCATCCAGAACACAGATACGCAGTATTTT. This encodes CSIQNTDTQYF.

This clone showed up just once. At one boundary the junction diverges from the germline segment, which might be a read error. The chain joins TRBV14 to TRBJ1-4; 7 nucleotides agree with TRBD1. The CDR3 extends over 15 amino acids. CDR1 and CDR2 (germline): SGHDN, FVKESK. CDR3 region: CASSEDRATNEKLFF. The CDR3, as DNA: TGTGCCAGCAGCGAAGACAGGGCAACTAATGAAAAACTGTTTTTT.

This clone has a handful of counts. The chain links TRBV5-4 to TRBJ1-4, with D possibly being TRBD1 (5 bases). CDR1 is SGHNT and CDR2 is YYREEE in the germline V gene (reference sequence). The V and J ends lost 4 bases and 8 bases respectively, with 12 bases between them. The CDR3 length is 13 residues. Written as DNA, the CDR3 is TGTGCCAGCAGCCTGGATCGGGGGGAAAAACTGTTTTTT. Its protein product is CASSLDRGEKLFF.

This clone was seen only once. The rearrangement uses TRBV15 and TRBJ2-7, with 7 bases aligning to TRBD2. Germline CDR1 reads LNHNV; CDR2 reads YYDKDF (reference sequence). J was trimmed by 2 bases and V by 0 bases; bases with no gene match: 7. CDR3 length: 16 amino acids. CDR3 loop: CATSRDRSSGTYEQYF. In DNA, the CDR3 is TGTGCCACCAGCAGAGATCGATCCAGCGGGACCTACGAGCAGTACTTC.